This T cell receptor (beta chain) was sequenced during a study of identical twins. Study-wide points: It was cross-sectional statistical analysis, not following the same donors, that the conclusions relied on.

Comments on this clonotype: Its antigen is still unknown.

One entry per CDR3 protein, called by TCRdb with MiXCR from the 5' RACE reads. The sample lists roughly 720,000 distinct CDR3 sequences, 18% occurring once. This CDR3 region has 14 residues. Trimming took 3 bases from V and 5 from J, leaving 14 bases between them. The same sample was also studied in work on T cells expressing NK-cell markers.

This receptor was obtained from a woman in her late teens or twenties in good health. Material: PBMCs. The V call is TRBV12-3 or TRBV12-4, the J call TRBJ2-7; a weak D match, TRBD2 (5 bases). CDR3 in amino acids: CASSLTLGLHEQYF. The CDR3 nucleotides read TGTGCCAGCAGTTTGACCCTCGGACTGCACGAGCAGTACTTC.